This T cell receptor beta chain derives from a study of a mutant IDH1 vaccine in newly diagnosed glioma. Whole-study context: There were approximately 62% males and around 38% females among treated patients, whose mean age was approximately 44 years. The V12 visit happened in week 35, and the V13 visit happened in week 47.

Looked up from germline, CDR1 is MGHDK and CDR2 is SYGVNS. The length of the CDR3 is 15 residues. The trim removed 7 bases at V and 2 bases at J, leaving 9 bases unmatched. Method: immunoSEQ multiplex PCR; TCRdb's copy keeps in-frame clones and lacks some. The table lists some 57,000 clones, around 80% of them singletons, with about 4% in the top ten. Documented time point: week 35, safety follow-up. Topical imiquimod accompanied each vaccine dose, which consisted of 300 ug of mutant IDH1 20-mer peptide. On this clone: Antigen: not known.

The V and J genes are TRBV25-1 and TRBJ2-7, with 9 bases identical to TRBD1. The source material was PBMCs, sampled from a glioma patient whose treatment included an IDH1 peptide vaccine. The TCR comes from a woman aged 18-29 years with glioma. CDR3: CASTGARTGAYEQYF. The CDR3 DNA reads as TGTGCCAGCACGGGGGCAAGGACAGGGGCCTACGAGCAGTACTTC.